This TCR beta chain stems from a study of shared clonotypes between healthy human individuals. Some clones are missing from TCRdb's copy, which holds only in-frame ones; the method was immunoSEQ multiplex PCR. The sample lists roughly 2.1 million clones, 93% occurring once. Germline assignment: CDR1 MGHRA and CDR2 YSYEKL. The trim removed 1 base at V and 0 bases at J, leaving 3 bases unmatched. The CDR3 is 16 amino acids. CD45RO-negative, CCR7-positively selected cells formed the naive CD8 fraction, excluding terminally differentiated effector memory CD45RA+ cells. The clonotype comes from a man aged 18 to 29 in good health. Some clones in this sample may be carry-over from other donors' samples. The genes are TRBV4-1 and TRBJ1-1; 9 nucleotides match TRBD1. The sequenced material came from naive CD8+ T cells from PBMCs. The CDR3 DNA is TGCGCCAGCAGCCAAGTGGGGACAGGGATGAACACTGAAGCTTTCTTT. Protein: CASSQVGTGMNTEAFF.